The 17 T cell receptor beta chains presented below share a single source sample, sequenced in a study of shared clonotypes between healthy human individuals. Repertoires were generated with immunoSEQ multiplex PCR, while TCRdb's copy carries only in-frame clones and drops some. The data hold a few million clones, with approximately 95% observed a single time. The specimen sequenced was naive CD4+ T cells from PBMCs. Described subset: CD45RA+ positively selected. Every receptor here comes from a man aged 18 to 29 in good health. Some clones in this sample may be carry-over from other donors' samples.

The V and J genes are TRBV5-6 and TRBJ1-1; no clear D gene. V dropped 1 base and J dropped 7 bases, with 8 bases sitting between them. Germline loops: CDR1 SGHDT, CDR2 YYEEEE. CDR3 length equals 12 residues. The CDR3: CASSLQELEAFF. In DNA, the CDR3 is TGTGCCAGCAGCTTGCAGGAACTTGAAGCTTTCTTT.

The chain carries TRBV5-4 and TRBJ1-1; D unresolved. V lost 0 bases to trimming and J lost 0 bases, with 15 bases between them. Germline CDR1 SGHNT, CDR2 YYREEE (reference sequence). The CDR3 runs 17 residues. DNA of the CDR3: TGTGCCAGCAGCTTGGGTGGGCTCCGGCAGATGAACACTGAAGCTTTCTTT. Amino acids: CASSLGGLRQMNTEAFF.

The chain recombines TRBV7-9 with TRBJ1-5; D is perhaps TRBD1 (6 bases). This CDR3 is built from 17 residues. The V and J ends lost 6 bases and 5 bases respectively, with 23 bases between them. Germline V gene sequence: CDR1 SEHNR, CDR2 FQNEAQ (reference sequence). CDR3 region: CASSSVLQGSGYQPQHF. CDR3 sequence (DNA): TGTGCCAGCAGTTCGGTCCTACAGGGATCGGGTTATCAGCCCCAGCATTTT.

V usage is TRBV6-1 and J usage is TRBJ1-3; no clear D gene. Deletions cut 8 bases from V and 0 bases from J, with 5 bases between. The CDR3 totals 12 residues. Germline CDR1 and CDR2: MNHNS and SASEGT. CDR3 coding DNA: TGTGCCAGCCAAATCTCTGGAAACACCATATATTTT. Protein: CASQISGNTIYF.

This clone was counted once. CDR3 nucleotides: TGTGCCAGCAGCTTTTGGGCCGCTGACGAGCAGTACTTC. This sequence encodes CASSFWAADEQYF. The chain couples TRBV5-8 to TRBJ2-7; D is undetermined. Per germline, CDR1 SGHTS and CDR2 YDEGEE. CDR3 length: 13 amino acids. V dropped 2 bases and J dropped 5 bases, with 11 bases sitting between them. Full variable domain (missing parts from reference TRBV5-8 and TRBJ2-7): EAGVTQSPTHLIKTRGQQATLRCSPISGHTSVYWYQQALGLGLQFLLWYDEGEERNRGNFPPRFSGRQFPNYSSELNVNALELEDSALYLCASSFWAADEQYFGPGTRLTVT.

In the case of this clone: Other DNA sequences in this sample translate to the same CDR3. The CDR3 DNA reads TGTGCCAGCAGCTTAGTGGGCAATCAGCCCCAGCATTTT. It encodes CASSLVGNQPQHF. V usage is TRBV7-8 and J usage is TRBJ1-5; D is uncertain. Trimming removed 1 base at V and 2 bases at J, with 3 bases between. The CDR3 totals 13 residues. Per the germline V gene, CDR1 is SGHVS and CDR2 is FQNEAQ. The full variable domain, its missing parts supplied by reference TRBV7-8 and TRBJ1-5, is GAGVSQSPRYKVAKRGQDVALRCDPISGHVSLFWYQQALGQGPEFLTYFQNEAQLDKSGLPSDRFFAERPEGSVSTLKIQRTQQEDSAVYLCASSLVGNQPQHFGDGTRLSIL.

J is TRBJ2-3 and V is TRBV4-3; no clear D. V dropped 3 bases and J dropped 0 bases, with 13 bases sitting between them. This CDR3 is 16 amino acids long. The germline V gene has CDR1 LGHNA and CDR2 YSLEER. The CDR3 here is CASSQASAASTDTQYF. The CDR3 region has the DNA TGCGCCAGCAGCCAGGCCTCGGCCGCTAGCACAGATACGCAGTATTTT.

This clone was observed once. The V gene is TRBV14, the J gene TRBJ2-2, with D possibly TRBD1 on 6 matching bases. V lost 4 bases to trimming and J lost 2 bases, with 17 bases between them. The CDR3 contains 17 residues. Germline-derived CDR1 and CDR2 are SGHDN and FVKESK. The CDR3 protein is CASSREPLGGNTGELFF. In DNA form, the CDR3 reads TGTGCCAGCAGCCGAGAACCCCTAGGGGGTAACACCGGGGAGCTGTTTTTT.

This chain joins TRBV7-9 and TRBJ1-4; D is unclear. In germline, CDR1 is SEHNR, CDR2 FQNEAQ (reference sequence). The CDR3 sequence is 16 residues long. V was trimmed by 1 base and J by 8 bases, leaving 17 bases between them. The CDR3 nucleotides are TGTGCCAGCAGCTTAGGCGGTGCAGGCGGAGAGGAAAAACTGTTTTTT. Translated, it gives CASSLGGAGGEEKLFF.

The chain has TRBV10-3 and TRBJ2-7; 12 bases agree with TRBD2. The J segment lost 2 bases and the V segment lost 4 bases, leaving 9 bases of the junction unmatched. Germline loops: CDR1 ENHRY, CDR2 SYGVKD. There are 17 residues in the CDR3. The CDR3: CAISGASGLAGPYEQYF. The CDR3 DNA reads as TGTGCCATCAGTGGGGCCAGTGGACTAGCGGGACCCTACGAGCAGTACTTC.

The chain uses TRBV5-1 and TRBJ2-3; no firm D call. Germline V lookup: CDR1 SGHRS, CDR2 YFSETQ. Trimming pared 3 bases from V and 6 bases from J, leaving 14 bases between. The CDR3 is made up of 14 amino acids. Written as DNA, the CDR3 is TGCGCCAGCAGCTCAAACGGGCCGAGGGATACGCAGTATTTT. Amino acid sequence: CASSSNGPRDTQYF. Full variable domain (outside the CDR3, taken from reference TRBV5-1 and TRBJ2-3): KAGVTQTPRYLIKTRGQQVTLSCSPISGHRSVSWYQQTPGQGLQFLFEYFSETQRNKGNFPGRFSGRQFSNSRSEMNVSTLELGDSALYLCASSSNGPRDTQYFGPGTRLTVL.

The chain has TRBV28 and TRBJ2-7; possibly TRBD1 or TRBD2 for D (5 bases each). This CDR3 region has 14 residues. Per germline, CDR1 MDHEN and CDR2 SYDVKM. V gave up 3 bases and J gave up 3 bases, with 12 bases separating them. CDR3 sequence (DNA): TGTGCCAGCAGTTTTCAGGGAGAGGGCTACGAGCAGTACTTC. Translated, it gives CASSFQGEGYEQYF.

In DNA form, the CDR3 reads TGTGCCACTATAGCGGGAATGACCGATGAGCAGTTCTTC. Protein: CATIAGMTDEQFF. This sequence joins TRBV6-5 and TRBJ2-1; 8 nucleotides agree with TRBD2. The CDR3 runs to 13 residues. Trimming cost V 10 bases and J 8 bases; bases outside gene matches: 10. Germline values: CDR1 MNHEY, CDR2 SVGAGI.

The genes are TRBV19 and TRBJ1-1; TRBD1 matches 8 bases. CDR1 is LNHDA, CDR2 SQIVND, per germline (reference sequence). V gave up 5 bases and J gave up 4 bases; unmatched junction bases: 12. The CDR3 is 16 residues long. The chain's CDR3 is CASSPGQGSLTTEAFF. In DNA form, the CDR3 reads TGTGCCAGTAGTCCAGGACAGGGTTCCCTGACCACTGAAGCTTTCTTT.

The CDR3 DNA reads TGCGCCAGCTTCTCGGGGCTATGGGAGACCCAGTACTTC. The encoded protein is CASFSGLWETQYF. J is TRBJ2-5 and V is TRBV10-1; either TRBD1 or TRBD2 may fit D (5 bases each). CDR3 length equals 13 residues. The germline V gene has CDR1 WNHNN and CDR2 SYGVQD (reference sequence). V was cut by 8 bases and J by 5 bases, with 15 bases left in between.

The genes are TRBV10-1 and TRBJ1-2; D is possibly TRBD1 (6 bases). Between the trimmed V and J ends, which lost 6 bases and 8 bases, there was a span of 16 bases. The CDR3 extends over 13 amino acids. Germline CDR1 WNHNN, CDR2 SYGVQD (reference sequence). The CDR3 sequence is CASRAGVFGGYTF. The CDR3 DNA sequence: TGCGCCAGCAGGGCAGGGGTCTTCGGAGGCTACACCTTC.

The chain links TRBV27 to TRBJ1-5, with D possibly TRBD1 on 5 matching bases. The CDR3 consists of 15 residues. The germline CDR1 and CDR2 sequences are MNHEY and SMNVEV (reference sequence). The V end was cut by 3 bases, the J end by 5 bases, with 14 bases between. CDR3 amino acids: CASSFRGVRYQPQHF. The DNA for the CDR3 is TGTGCCAGCAGTTTCCGGGGGGTTCGGTATCAGCCCCAGCATTTT.